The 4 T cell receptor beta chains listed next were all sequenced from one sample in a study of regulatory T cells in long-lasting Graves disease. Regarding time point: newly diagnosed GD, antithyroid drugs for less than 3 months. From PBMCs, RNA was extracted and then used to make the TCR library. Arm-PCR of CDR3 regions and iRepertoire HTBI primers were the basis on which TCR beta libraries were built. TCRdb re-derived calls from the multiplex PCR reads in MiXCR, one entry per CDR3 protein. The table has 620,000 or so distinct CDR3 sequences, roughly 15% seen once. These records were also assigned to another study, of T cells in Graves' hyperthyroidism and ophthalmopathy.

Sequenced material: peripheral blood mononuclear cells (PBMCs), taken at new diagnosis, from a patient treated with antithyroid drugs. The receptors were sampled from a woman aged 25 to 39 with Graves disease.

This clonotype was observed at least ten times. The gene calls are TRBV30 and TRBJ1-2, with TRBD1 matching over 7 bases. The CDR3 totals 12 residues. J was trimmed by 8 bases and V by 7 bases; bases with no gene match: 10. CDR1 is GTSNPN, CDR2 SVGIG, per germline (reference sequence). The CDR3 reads CASAQGLVGYTF. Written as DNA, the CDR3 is TGTGCCTCCGCACAGGGGTTAGTCGGCTACACCTTC.

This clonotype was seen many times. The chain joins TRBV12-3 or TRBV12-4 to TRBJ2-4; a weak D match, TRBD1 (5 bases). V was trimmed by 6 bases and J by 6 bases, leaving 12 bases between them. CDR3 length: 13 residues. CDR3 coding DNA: TGTGCCAGCAGCCCAGGGTTGGGAAACATTCAGTACTTC. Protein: CASSPGLGNIQYF.

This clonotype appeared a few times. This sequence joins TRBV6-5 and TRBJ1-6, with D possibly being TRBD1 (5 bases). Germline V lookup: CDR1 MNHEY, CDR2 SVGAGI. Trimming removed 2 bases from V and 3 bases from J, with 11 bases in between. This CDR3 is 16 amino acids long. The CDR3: CASSYTGTVYNSPLHF. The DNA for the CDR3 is TGTGCCAGCAGTTACACGGGGACGGTCTATAATTCACCCCTCCACTTT.

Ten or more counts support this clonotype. CDR3 protein: CASSLAPATLPHF. CDR3 sequence (DNA): TGTGCCAGCAGCTTAGCACCGGCCACCCTGCCGCATTTT. The rearrangement joins TRBV7-9 to TRBJ1-5, with D uncertain. V gave up 0 bases and J gave up 15 bases, with 15 bases separating them. The CDR3 loop spans 13 amino acids. The germline V gene encodes CDR1 SEHNR and CDR2 FQNEAQ (reference sequence).